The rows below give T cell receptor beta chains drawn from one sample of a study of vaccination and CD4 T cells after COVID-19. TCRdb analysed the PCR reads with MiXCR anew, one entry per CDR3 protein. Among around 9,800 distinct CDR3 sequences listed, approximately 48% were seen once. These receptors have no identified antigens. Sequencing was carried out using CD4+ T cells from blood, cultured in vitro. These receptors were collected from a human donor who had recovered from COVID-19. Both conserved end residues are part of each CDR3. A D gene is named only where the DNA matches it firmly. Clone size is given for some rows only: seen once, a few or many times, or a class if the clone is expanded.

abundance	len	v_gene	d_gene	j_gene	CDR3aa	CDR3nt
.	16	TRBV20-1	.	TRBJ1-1	CSARGPGWTGNTEAFF	TGCAGTGCTAGAGGGCCGGGGTGGACGGGTAACACTGAAGCTTTCTTT
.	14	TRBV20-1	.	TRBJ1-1	CSASGQRLNTEAFF	TGCAGTGCTAGCGGACAGAGATTGAACACTGAAGCTTTCTTT
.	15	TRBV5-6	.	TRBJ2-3	CASSGGTAVTDTQYF	TGTGCCAGCAGCGGCGGGACAGCCGTGACAGATACGCAGTATTTT
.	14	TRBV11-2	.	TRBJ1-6	CASSKRSYNSPLHF	TGTGCCAGCAGCAAGAGGTCCTATAATTCACCCCTCCACTTT
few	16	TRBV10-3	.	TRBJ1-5	CAISEVKGGGNQPQHF	TGTGCCATCAGTGAAGTTAAGGGAGGAGGAAATCAGCCCCAGCATTTT
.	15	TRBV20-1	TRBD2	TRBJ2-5	CSALTSGGALETQYF	TGCAGTGCTCTGACTAGCGGGGGGGCGCTAGAGACCCAGTACTTC
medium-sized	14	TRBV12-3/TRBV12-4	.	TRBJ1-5	CASSDKGLNQPQHF	TGTGCCAGCAGCGATAAGGGGCTAAATCAGCCCCAGCATTTT
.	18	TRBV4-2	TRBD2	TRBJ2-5	CASSQGRLAGFTGETQYF	TGTGCCAGCAGCCAAGGTCGGCTAGCGGGGTTTACGGGCGAGACCCAGTACTTC
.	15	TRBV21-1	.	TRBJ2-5	CASSKLKGIRETQYF	TGTGCCAGCAGCAAGCTTAAAGGGATTAGAGAGACCCAGTACTTC
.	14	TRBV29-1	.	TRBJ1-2	CSVEVPGKGYGYTF	TGCAGCGTTGAGGTTCCAGGGAAAGGCTATGGCTACACCTTC
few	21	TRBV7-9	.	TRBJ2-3	CASSSRPGEATLTDSTDTQYF	TGTGCCAGCAGCTCCCGTCCTGGGGAAGCGACGCTTACTGATAGCACAGATACGCAGTATTTT
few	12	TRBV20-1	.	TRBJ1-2	CSARVWEYGYTF	TGCAGTGCTAGAGTATGGGAATACGGCTACACCTTC
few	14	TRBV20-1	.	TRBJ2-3	CSAPGLTRTDTQYF	TGCAGTGCTCCCGGACTAACGCGCACAGATACGCAGTATTTT
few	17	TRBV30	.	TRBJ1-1	CAWSHEPGPRWVTEAFF	TGTGCCTGGAGTCACGAACCGGGCCCGCGGTGGGTCACTGAAGCTTTCTTT
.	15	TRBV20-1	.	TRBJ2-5	CSARDPRGPGETQYF	TGCAGTGCTAGAGATCCCCGGGGGCCAGGAGAGACCCAGTACTTC
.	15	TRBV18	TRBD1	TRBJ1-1	CASSSGGRVGPEAFF	TGTGCCAGCTCGTCAGGGGGCAGGGTTGGCCCTGAAGCTTTCTTT
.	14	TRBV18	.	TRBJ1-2	CASSPARTDYGYTF	TGTGCCAGCTCACCGGCCCGGACGGATTATGGCTACACCTTC
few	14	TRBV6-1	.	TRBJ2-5	CASSEWVRAETQYF	TGTGCCAGCAGTGAATGGGTCAGGGCAGAGACCCAGTACTTC
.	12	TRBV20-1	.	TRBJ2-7	CSATDSGYEQYF	TGCAGTGCTACAGACAGCGGATACGAGCAGTACTTC
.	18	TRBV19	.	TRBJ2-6	CASIDVRAGRSGANVLTF	TGTGCCAGTATAGACGTCAGGGCAGGGAGGAGCGGGGCCAACGTCCTGACTTTC
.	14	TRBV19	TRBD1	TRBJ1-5	CASSVGQGGQPQHF	TGTGCCAGTAGTGTGGGACAGGGTGGTCAGCCCCAGCATTTT
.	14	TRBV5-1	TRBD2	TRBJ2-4	CASSPGTGGNIQYF	TGCGCCAGCAGCCCCGGGACGGGGGGAAACATTCAGTACTTC
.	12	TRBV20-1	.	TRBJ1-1	CSAREGGSDAFF	TGCAGTGCTAGAGAGGGAGGGTCGGATGCTTTCTTT
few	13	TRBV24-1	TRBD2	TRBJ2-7	CATRERDLYEQYF	TGTGCCACCAGGGAGCGGGACCTCTACGAGCAGTACTTC
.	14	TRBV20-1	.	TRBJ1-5	CSATAGGSNQPQHF	TGCAGTGCTACCGCCGGGGGTAGCAATCAGCCCCAGCATTTT
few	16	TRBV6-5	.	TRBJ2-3	CASSYGHKQNTDTQYF	TGTGCCAGCAGTTACGGCCACAAACAGAACACAGATACGCAGTATTTT
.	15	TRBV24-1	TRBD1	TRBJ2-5	CATSDPEGGGETQYF	TGTGCCACCAGTGATCCGGAAGGGGGCGGGGAGACCCAGTACTTC
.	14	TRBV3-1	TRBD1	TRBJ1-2	CASSQPTGNGDYTF	TGTGCCAGCAGCCAGCCGACAGGGAACGGTGACTACACCTTC
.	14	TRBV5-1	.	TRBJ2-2	CASSLVAGDGELFF	TGCGCCAGCAGCTTGGTCGCAGGGGACGGGGAGCTGTTTTTT
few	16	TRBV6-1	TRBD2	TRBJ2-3	CASSVTSGSPLDTQYF	TGTGCCAGCAGTGTTACTAGCGGGAGCCCTCTAGATACGCAGTATTTT
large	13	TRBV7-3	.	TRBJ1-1	CASSSYSNTEAFF	TGTGCCAGCAGCTCATACTCGAACACTGAAGCTTTCTTT
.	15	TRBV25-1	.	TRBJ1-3	CASSEYQITGNTIYF	TGTGCCAGCAGTGAATACCAGATAACTGGAAACACCATATATTTT
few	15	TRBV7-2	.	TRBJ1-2	CASSLGGGWNYGYTF	TGTGCCAGCAGCTTAGGGGGGGGGTGGAACTATGGCTACACCTTC
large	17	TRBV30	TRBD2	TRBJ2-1	CAGQGVTSGRGYNEQFF	TGTGCCGGGCAGGGGGTAACTAGCGGGAGGGGGTACAATGAGCAGTTCTTC
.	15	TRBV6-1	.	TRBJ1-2	CASSRGTGLLDGYTF	TGTGCCAGCAGTCGCGGGACGGGGCTGTTAGATGGCTACACCTTC
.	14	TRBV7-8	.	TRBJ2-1	CASSLRGPSNEQFF	TGTGCCAGCAGCTTACGGGGGCCCTCGAATGAGCAGTTCTTC
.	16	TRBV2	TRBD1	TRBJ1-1	CASSEARAGGGTEAFF	TGTGCCAGCAGTGAAGCGCGGGCAGGGGGGGGGACTGAAGCTTTCTTT
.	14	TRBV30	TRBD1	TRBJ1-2	CAWTSTGASHGYTF	TGTGCCTGGACCTCGACAGGGGCTAGTCATGGCTACACCTTC
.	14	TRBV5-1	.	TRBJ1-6	CASKAGQDNSPLHF	TGCGCCAGCAAGGCAGGGCAGGATAATTCACCCCTCCACTTT
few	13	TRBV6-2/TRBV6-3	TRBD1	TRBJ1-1	CASSYDRVTEAFF	TGTGCCAGCAGTTATGACAGGGTGACTGAAGCTTTCTTT
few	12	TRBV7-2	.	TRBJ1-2	CASSLSGVGYTF	TGTGCCAGCAGCTTATCCGGCGTGGGCTACACCTTC
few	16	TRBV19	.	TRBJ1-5	CASSSGVLYSNQPQHF	TGTGCCAGTAGTAGCGGGGTTCTGTATAGCAATCAGCCCCAGCATTTT
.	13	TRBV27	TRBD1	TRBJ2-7	CASLRQGSYEQYF	TGTGCCTCGTTGCGACAGGGGTCCTACGAGCAGTACTTC
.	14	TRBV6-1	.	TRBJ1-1	CASTLLNWNTEAFF	TGTGCCAGCACCCTCCTGAACTGGAACACTGAAGCTTTCTTT